A single sample is the source of the 7 T cell receptor beta chains below, sequenced in a study of blood T cells in healthy people across ages. Next came a second PCR, run for roughly 6 to 11 cycles, which used a sample-barcoded 5' primer along with a J-beta primer mix. Via MiXCR, TCRdb re-called the 5' RACE reads, giving one row per CDR3 protein. The sample includes 1,100,000 or so distinct CDR3 sequences, over 35% of them seen just once. Sequencing was performed on blood. The source is a woman aged 55-69 years in good health.

This sequence joins TRBV30 and TRBJ2-1, with 9 bases that match TRBD2. Germline V lookup: CDR1 GTSNPN, CDR2 SVGIG (reference sequence). Unmatched junction bases numbered 5, after V lost 3 bases and J lost 5 bases. The CDR3 is made up of 14 amino acids. CDR3 nucleotide sequence: TGTGCCTGGAGCGGCGGGAGGGCGGACAATGAGCAGTTCTTC. The encoded protein is CAWSGGRADNEQFF.

With regard to this clonotype: At one end the junction does not follow the germline gene, possibly because of a read error. The gene calls are TRBV9 and TRBJ2-3, with 9 nucleotides matching TRBD2. The CDR3 is 16 residues long. From germline, CDR1 is SGDLS and CDR2 YYNGEE. In DNA, the CDR3 is TGCGCCAGCAGCGAACGGGCGGGAGGGCAATCAGATACGCAGTATTTT. Encoded protein: CASSERAGGQSDTQYF.

This chain joins TRBV5-1 and TRBJ2-5, with D tentatively TRBD2 (7 bases). This CDR3 contains 16 residues. In germline, CDR1 is SGHRS, CDR2 YFSETQ. V was clipped by 4 bases and J by 1 base, with 17 bases between them. The CDR3 DNA is TGCGCCAGCAGCGTCGGGGGCGGGAGAATCCAAGAGACCCAGTACTTC. It codes for CASSVGGGRIQETQYF.

The V call is TRBV4-1, the J call TRBJ2-4, with TRBD2 as a possible D gene (6 bases). The end of the DNA is better explained by TRBJ2-7, so the J call may be wrong. The CDR3 is 14 residues long. Germline V gene sequence: CDR1 MGHRA, CDR2 YSYEKL. DNA for the CDR3: TGCGCCAGCAGCCAAATACCGGGGGACTACGAGCAGTACTTC. Protein product: CASSQIPGDYEQYF.

The genes are TRBV29-1 and TRBJ2-1; D may be TRBD2 (6 bases). Trimming left V 3 bases short and J 8 bases short, with 17 bases between. The CDR3 extends over 14 amino acids. Germline V gene data show CDR1 as SQVTM and CDR2 as ANQGSEA. Written as DNA, the CDR3 is TGCAGCGTTGAGTCGGAGCGGGTGGGGGATGAGCAGTTCTTC. Translated: CSVESERVGDEQFF.

Ten or more counts support this clonotype. This chain connects TRBV27 to TRBJ1-2; 7 bases map to TRBD1. The germline gives CDR1 MNHEY, CDR2 SMNVEV (reference sequence). V lost 2 bases and J lost 7; bases outside the gene matches: 13. This CDR3 is built from 16 residues. The CDR3: CASSLDRTGVNGGYTF. The DNA of the CDR3 is TGTGCCAGCAGTTTAGATCGGACAGGAGTCAATGGTGGCTACACCTTC.

CDR3 loop: CASSKAIPREVYNEQFF. The CDR3 nucleotides read TGTGCCAGCAGCAAAGCAATCCCCCGGGAAGTCTACAATGAGCAGTTCTTC. The J gene is TRBJ2-1, the V gene TRBV21-1; the listed D gene, TRBD1, was not tested against the DNA. TRBV21-1 counts as a pseudogene. This CDR3 has 17 residues.